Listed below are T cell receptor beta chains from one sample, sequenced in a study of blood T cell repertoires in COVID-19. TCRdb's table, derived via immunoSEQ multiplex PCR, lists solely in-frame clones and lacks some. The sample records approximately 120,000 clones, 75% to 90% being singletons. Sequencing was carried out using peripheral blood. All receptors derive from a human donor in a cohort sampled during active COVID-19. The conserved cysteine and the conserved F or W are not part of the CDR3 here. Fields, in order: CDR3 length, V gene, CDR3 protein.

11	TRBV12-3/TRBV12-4	ASKTGGSYEQY
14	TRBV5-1	ASSGGTSGRTDTQY
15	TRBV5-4	ASSLGIGGQGASGYT
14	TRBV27	ASSTPQGAGTGELF
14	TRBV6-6	ASSYREGAAGNTIY
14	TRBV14	ASSVPGLGSYNEQF
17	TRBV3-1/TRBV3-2	ASSRASSRSRSSTDTQY
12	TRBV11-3	ASSLFSDQETQY
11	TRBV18	ASSRQGVAEAF
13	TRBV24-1	ATSDFSQGNNEQF
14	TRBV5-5	ASSTGQGVYHNEQF
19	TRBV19	ASKGDRKEVLKSCRSYEQY
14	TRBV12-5	ASGLGQVKINYGYT
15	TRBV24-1	ATSDTRDSRRLKPQH
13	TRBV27	ASSRTGGALNEQY
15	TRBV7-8	ASSLGLLTGGWDGYT
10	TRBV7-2	ASSYHRSEQY
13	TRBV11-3	ASSLAGGPGYEQY
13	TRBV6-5	ASSLEGATNEKLF
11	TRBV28	ASSLAGNQPQH
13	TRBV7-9	ASSSGQGVHQPQH
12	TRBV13	ASSFGRGDTEAF
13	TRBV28	ASSLTSATNEKLF
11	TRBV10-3	AISALGDTEAF
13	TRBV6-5	ASSAGTGYGYGYT
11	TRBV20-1	SASPGANQPQH
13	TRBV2	ASSEAIGQGYNQY
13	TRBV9	ASSLAGQGAGELF
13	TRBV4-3	ASSDLQGASYEQY
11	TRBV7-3	ASSSEYGYGYT
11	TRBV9	ASTTGQGDGYT
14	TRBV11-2	ASSLSGSKTYNEQF
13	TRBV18	ASSPGQGYNYGYT
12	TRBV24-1	ATTVTRPTGAQY
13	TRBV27	ASSSPQQGAYEQY
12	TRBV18	ASSLYRGNQPQH
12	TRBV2	ASNYRGPSYEQY
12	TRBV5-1	ASSAGTGDREQY
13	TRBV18	ASSPATGGNTEAF
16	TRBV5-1	ASTVDPMGTTPRHEQF
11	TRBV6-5	EAGDTRWGGYT
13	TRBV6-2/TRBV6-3	ASSQERRETETQY
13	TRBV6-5	ASRQGPGDNYGYT
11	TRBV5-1	ASSTGQNYGYT
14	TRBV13	ASSPTGQARYYGYT
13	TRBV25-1	ASSESSGRASEQY
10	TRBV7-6	ASSLAYNEQF
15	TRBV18	ASSPGQGAIVNQPQH
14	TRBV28	ASSSWTGGLNSPLH
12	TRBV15	ATSRRQEHSPLH
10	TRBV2	ASKNFGDGYT
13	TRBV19	ASTTGTGGFGEQF
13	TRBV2	ASSESGQGYQPQH